The 24 T cell receptor beta chains in this list originate from one sample, sequenced in a study of T cells in Graves' hyperthyroidism and ophthalmopathy. Researchers took RNA transcripts and amplified the TCR beta CDR3 regions from them. A first-round RT-PCR of the TCR CDR3 used the HTBI primer set. A single record per CDR3 protein comes from TCRdb applying MiXCR to the multiplex PCR reads. The sample carries 200,000 to 250,000 distinct CDR3 sequences, roughly 15% recorded once. Sequencing was performed on blood. All receptors derive from a man between 50 and 59 years old with Graves' hyperthyroidism.

The rearrangement links TRBV5-1 to TRBJ2-1; 9 nucleotides align to TRBD1. CDR1 is SGHRS and CDR2 is YFSETQ in the germline V gene. There are 16 residues in the CDR3. V trimming: 1 base; J trimming: 5 bases; junction bases outside the gene matches: 7. CDR3 DNA sequence: TGCGCCAGCAGCTTGATGGCCGGGACAGGGCACAATGAGCAGTTCTTC. Translation: CASSLMAGTGHNEQFF.

Ten or more counts support this clonotype. This sequence joins TRBV30 and TRBJ2-1; no clear D gene. This CDR3 is 14 amino acids long. The V gene lost 5 bases and the J gene lost 0 bases, with 11 bases spanning the gap. Germline lookup yields CDR1 GTSNPN and CDR2 SVGIG (reference sequence). CDR3 residues: CAWGFRSSYNEQFF. The DNA for the CDR3 is TGTGCCTGGGGATTCAGGAGCTCCTACAATGAGCAGTTCTTC.

The V gene is TRBV2, the J gene TRBJ2-1, with TRBD2 matching 10 bases. Germline V gives CDR1 SNHLY, CDR2 FYNNEI. The V gene end was trimmed by 7 bases and the J gene end by 4 bases; junction bases not matched to a gene: 10. The CDR3 runs 16 residues. The CDR3 DNA follows: TGTGCCAGCACAACCTCGGCTAGCGGGAGTTACAATGAGCAGTTCTTC. Translated: CASTTSASGSYNEQFF.

As for this clonotype: Possible read error: a much larger clone is one base away. It is likely a read error, because the conserved phenylalanine at the end of the CDR3 is missing. The V gene is TRBV27, the J gene TRBJ1-1; maybe TRBD1 (6 bases). The CDR3 has 15 residues. Per germline, CDR1 MNHEY and CDR2 SMNVEV (reference sequence). Trimming took off 5 bases at V and 3 bases at J, with 16 bases between the two ends. The CDR3 DNA follows: TGTGCCAGCAGTCCCTACCCGCAGGGGTACACTGAAGCTTTCGTT. Its protein product is CASSPYPQGYTEAFV.

In its sample, this clonotype was seen many times. The chain combines TRBV2 with TRBJ2-3; D unresolved. Trimming stripped 6 bases from V and 0 bases from J, with 7 bases between. Germline V gene sequence: CDR1 SNHLY, CDR2 FYNNEI. This CDR3 comprises 13 residues. The CDR3 nucleotides read TGTGCCAGCAGGGGTGACAGCACAGATACGCAGTATTTT. Protein: CASRGDSTDTQYF.

On this clonotype: One end of the junction varies from germline; a read error may be responsible. The chain couples TRBV6-6 to TRBJ1-1, with unresolved D. Germline lookup yields CDR1 MNHNY and CDR2 SVGAGI (reference sequence). The CDR3 is 15 amino acids. CDR3 residues: CAGSYSADMNTEAFF. CDR3 nucleotide sequence: TGTGCCGGCAGTTACTCGGCAGACATGAACACTGAAGCTTTCTTT.

This rearrangement joins TRBV2 to TRBJ1-1; 7 bases align to TRBD1. Germline V lookup: CDR1 SNHLY, CDR2 FYNNEI. Losses at the gene ends were 6 bases for V and 8 bases for J; bases not matched to a gene: 12. CDR3 length: 14 residues. CDR3 sequence: CASRLDRDPPEAFF. The DNA for the CDR3 is TGTGCCAGCAGGCTCGACAGGGACCCTCCCGAAGCTTTCTTT. Full variable domain (remainder filled in from reference TRBV2 and TRBJ1-1): EPEVTQTPSHQVTQMGQEVILRCVPISNHLYFYWYRQILGQKVEFLVSFYNNEISEKSEIFDDQFSVERPDGSNFTLKIRSTKLEDSAMYFCASRLDRDPPEAFFGQGTRLTVV.

This clonotype was seen ten or more times. The V and J genes are TRBV28 and TRBJ2-5; 9 positions match TRBD2. From germline, CDR1 is MDHEN and CDR2 SYDVKM. V gave up 4 bases and J gave up 1 base; unmatched junction bases: 4. The CDR3 has 15 residues. CDR3 protein: CASSSRREGQETQYF. The CDR3 bases are TGTGCCAGCAGTTCAAGGCGGGAGGGCCAAGAGACCCAGTACTTC.

This clonotype was counted ten times or more. The chain has TRBV28 and TRBJ2-7; 7 bases line up with TRBD2. This CDR3 spans 15 amino acids. V lost 11 bases to trimming and J lost 6 bases; unmatched junction nucleotides: 19. Germline V gene data show CDR1 as MDHEN and CDR2 as SYDVKM. The CDR3 DNA sequence: TGTGCCCTACCTTACCCGGCTAGCGGTGGATGCGAGCAGTACTTC. Its translation: CALPYPASGGCEQYF.

This clonotype appeared many times. This chain connects TRBV18 to TRBJ1-1; unclear D gene. Germline V gives CDR1 KGHSH, CDR2 LQKENI. The V gene lost 3 bases and the J gene lost 10 bases, with 12 bases spanning the gap. This CDR3 is built from 12 residues. The CDR3 sequence is CASSPEGSAAFF. The CDR3 nucleotides read TGTGCCAGCTCACCGGAAGGGTCCGCAGCTTTCTTT.

Only a few counts were recorded for this clonotype. The chain employs TRBV19 and TRBJ2-7; TRBD2 matches at 12 bases. The CDR3 is 16 amino acids. CDR1 is LNHDA, CDR2 SQIVND, per germline (reference sequence). V shed 4 bases and J 6 bases; nucleotides not matched to a gene: 10. CDR3 DNA: TGTGCCAGTAGTAAAGGGCTAGCGGGAGGGCCGGGCGAGCAGTACTTC. Protein product: CASSKGLAGGPGEQYF.

A note on this clonotype: In this CDR3 the conserved last residue, phenylalanine or tryptophan, is missing, so a read error is likely. The chain employs TRBV4-3 and TRBJ1-3, with D perhaps TRBD1 (5 bases). CDR1 and CDR2 (germline): LGHNA, YSLEER. V was pared by 0 bases and J by 3 bases, with 12 bases between. The CDR3 is 16 residues long. CDR3 sequence reads: CASSQDPQGGGNTIYL. CDR3 in DNA: TGCGCCAGCAGCCAAGATCCGCAGGGCGGTGGAAACACCATATATCTT.

This clonotype was counted between two and nine times. The chain is built from TRBV12-3 or TRBV12-4 and TRBJ2-4, with D perhaps TRBD1 or TRBD2 (5 bases each). V gave up 3 bases and J gave up 0 bases, with 9 bases separating them. The CDR3 runs 15 residues. The CDR3 DNA reads as TGTGCCAGCAGTTTCTGGGGGATAGCCAAAAACATTCAGTACTTC. It codes for CASSFWGIAKNIQYF.

This clonotype was seen at least ten times. V is TRBV12-5 and J is TRBJ2-1; 8 nucleotides line up with TRBD1. This CDR3 has 12 residues. Germline CDR1 reads LGHNT; CDR2 reads FRNRAP. With 10 bases clipped from V and 5 bases from J, the junction kept 4 bases outside the gene matches. CDR3 sequence (DNA): TGTGCTACCACGGACAGGGACAATGAGCAGTTCTTC. Its protein product is CATTDRDNEQFF. Variable domain in full (rest from reference TRBV12-5 and TRBJ2-1): DARVTQTPRHKVTEMGQEVTMRCQPILGHNTVFWYRQTMMQGLELLAYFRNRAPLDDSGMPKDRFSAEMPDATLATLKIQPSEPRDSAVYFCATTDRDNEQFFGPGTRLTVL.

This clonotype was counted ten times or more. The chain employs TRBV2 and TRBJ1-5; the match to TRBD1 covers 7 bases. J gave up 5 bases and V 4 bases, and 5 bases lay outside the gene matches. CDR3 length: 14 residues. Germline CDR1 and CDR2: SNHLY and FYNNEI. In DNA form, the CDR3 reads TGTGCCAGCAGTGTCACAGGGGATGATCAGCCCCAGCATTTT. Amino acids: CASSVTGDDQPQHF.

This clonotype was seen only a few times. The chain combines TRBV20-1 with TRBJ2-3; 8 bases fit TRBD2. The CDR3 is 17 residues long. Germline lookup yields CDR1 DFQATT and CDR2 SNEGSKA (reference sequence). With 3 bases clipped from V and 4 bases from J, the junction kept 15 bases outside the gene matches. This CDR3 is CSASRTRASGSSDTQYF. The CDR3 region has the DNA TGCAGTGCTAGCCGCACCCGAGCCAGCGGGAGTTCAGATACGCAGTATTTT.

In this sample, this clonotype turned up a few times. This chain links TRBV7-8 with TRBJ2-3; 8 positions match TRBD1. J was trimmed by 3 bases and V by 2 bases; bases with no gene match: 7. This CDR3 contains 16 residues. Looked up from germline, CDR1 is SGHVS and CDR2 is FQNEAQ. CDR3 loop: CASSLSRTGMTDTQYF. The CDR3 DNA follows: TGTGCCAGCAGCTTATCGAGGACAGGGATGACAGATACGCAGTATTTT.

Many counts were recorded for this clonotype. The chain recombines TRBV27 with TRBJ2-1; no clear D gene. The CDR3 spans 15 residues. Trimming left V 0 bases short and J 0 bases short, with 6 bases between. Per the germline V gene, CDR1 is MNHEY and CDR2 is SMNVEV (reference sequence). CDR3 bases: TGTGCCAGCAGTTTATCTATTCACTCCTACAATGAGCAGTTCTTC. Translation gives CASSLSIHSYNEQFF.

In its sample, this clonotype was seen many times. The chain combines TRBV4-3 with TRBJ2-3; D ambiguous. Germline V lookup: CDR1 LGHNA, CDR2 YSLEER. V lost 0 bases and J 9 bases, leaving 13 bases between the germline ends. The CDR3 loop spans 14 amino acids. CDR3 sequence: CASSQDAERSTQYF. The CDR3 DNA is TGCGCCAGCAGCCAAGATGCTGAGAGGTCAACGCAGTATTTT.

Ten or more counts support this clonotype. The gene calls are TRBV12-3 or TRBV12-4 and TRBJ2-1, with 8 bases that match TRBD2. This CDR3 region has 15 residues. The J segment lost 2 bases and the V segment lost 8 bases, leaving 8 bases of the junction unmatched. The CDR3, as DNA: TGTGCCAGCCGCCCCGGCGGGAGGACCTACAATGAGCAGTTCTTC. This encodes CASRPGGRTYNEQFF.

This clonotype was counted many times. CDR3 DNA sequence: TGTGCCAGCAGCTTCTCCCACACGCACTACGAGCAGTACTTC. This encodes CASSFSHTHYEQYF. The V and J genes are TRBV11-3 and TRBJ2-7; D gene ambiguous. Deletions cut 3 bases from V and 3 bases from J, with 12 bases between. The length of the CDR3 is 14 residues. From germline, CDR1 is SGHNT and CDR2 YENEEA.

This clonotype has ten or more counts. This sequence joins TRBV28 and TRBJ2-7; no clear D gene. Germline-derived CDR1 and CDR2 are MDHEN and SYDVKM. The CDR3 sequence is 13 residues long. V lost 3 bases to trimming and J lost 3 bases, with 9 bases between them. The CDR3 here is CASSFGGGYEQYF. DNA for the CDR3: TGTGCCAGCAGTTTCGGCGGCGGCTACGAGCAGTACTTC. The full variable domain, its missing parts supplied by reference TRBV28 and TRBJ2-7, is DVKVTQSSRYLVKRTGEKVFLECVQDMDHENMFWYRQDPGLGLRLIYFSYDVKMKEKGDIPEGYSVSREKKERFSLILESASTNQTSMYLCASSFGGGYEQYFGPGTRLTVT.

A note on this clonotype: This may come from a read error, since a much larger clone is one base off. The chain carries TRBV12-3 or TRBV12-4 and TRBJ2-1, with D tentatively TRBD2 (5 bases). The CDR3 is 14 residues long. The CDR3 here is CVSSHSSTYNEQFF. In DNA, the CDR3 is TGTGTCAGCAGCCACTCTAGCACATACAATGAGCAGTTCTTC.

The table lists this clonotype with many counts. The chain has TRBV11-2 and TRBJ2-2; 10 bases match TRBD1. Germline CDR1 and CDR2: SGHAT and FQNNGV. Germline trimming cut 6 bases from V and 6 bases from J; bases unmatched to any gene: 7. The CDR3 is 15 residues long. The DNA for the CDR3 is TGTGCCAGCAGACCTTCGACAGGGGGCCCCGGGGAGCTGTTTTTT. Translated: CASRPSTGGPGELFF.